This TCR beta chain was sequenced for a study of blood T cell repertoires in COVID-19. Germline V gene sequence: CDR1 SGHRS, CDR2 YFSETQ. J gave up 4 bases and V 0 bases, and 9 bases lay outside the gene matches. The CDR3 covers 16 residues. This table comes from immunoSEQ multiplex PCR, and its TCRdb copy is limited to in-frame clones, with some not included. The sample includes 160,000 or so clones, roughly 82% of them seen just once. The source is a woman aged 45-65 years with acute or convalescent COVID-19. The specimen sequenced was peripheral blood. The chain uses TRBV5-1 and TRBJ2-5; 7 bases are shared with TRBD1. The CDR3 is CASSLVTGSIGETQYF. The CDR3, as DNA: TGCGCCAGCAGCTTGGTGACAGGGAGCATCGGAGAGACCCAGTACTTC.